The 23 T cell receptor beta chains below all came from one sample that was sequenced in a study of T cells after yellow fever vaccination. TCRdb re-analysed the 5' RACE reads in MiXCR, keeping a single row per CDR3 protein. The repertoire holds 40,000 to 50,000 distinct CDR3 sequences, with about 7% as singletons. Sequencing was performed on CD8+ T cells not binding an NS4B(214-222) dextramer, sorted from PBMCs, taken 45 days after the yellow fever booster vaccination. The receptor set was obtained from a man aged 30-40 years who received the YFV17D yellow fever vaccine.

This clonotype was detected ten times or more. This chain uses TRBV28 with TRBJ2-7; D ambiguous. The germline gives CDR1 MDHEN, CDR2 SYDVKM. The CDR3 totals 16 residues. V shed 5 bases and J shed 0 bases, with 17 bases lying between them. The CDR3 DNA is TGTGCCAGCAGTCCCTCCCAAAGCGACCACTCCTACGAGCAGTACTTC. Protein: CASSPSQSDHSYEQYF.

This clonotype was seen many times. This chain uses TRBV4-1 with TRBJ1-5; D unclear. Between the trimmed V and J ends, which lost 0 bases and 11 bases, there was a span of 17 bases. Per germline, CDR1 MGHRA and CDR2 YSYEKL. The CDR3 contains 15 residues. The CDR3 sequence: CASSQDPAPRWTQHF. CDR3 coding DNA: TGCGCCAGCAGCCAAGATCCGGCACCCCGGTGGACCCAGCATTTT.

The chain is built from TRBV19 and TRBJ2-5, with D hard to call. Germline lookup yields CDR1 LNHDA and CDR2 SQIVND (reference sequence). The CDR3 is 12 residues long. Trimming left V 0 bases short and J 2 bases short, with 1 base between. CDR3 residues: CASSIDQETQYF. Written as DNA, the CDR3 is TGTGCCAGTAGTATAGATCAAGAGACCCAGTACTTC.

This clonotype was picked up many times. The chain uses TRBV4-3 and TRBJ1-6; D is possibly TRBD1 (5 bases). Trimming stripped 1 base from V and 9 bases from J, with 13 bases between. CDR1 is LGHNA and CDR2 is YSLEER in the germline V gene. The CDR3 totals 15 residues. CDR3 nucleotides: TGCGCCAGCAGCCAAGGAAGGGGCCTTTCTTCACCCCTCCACTTT. This gives the protein CASSQGRGLSSPLHF.

In this sample, this clonotype turned up many times. The V call is TRBV6-6, the J call TRBJ2-7; no reliable D call. Germline-derived CDR1 and CDR2 are MNHNY and SVGAGI (reference sequence). This CDR3 is 11 amino acids long. V was pared by 4 bases and J by 4 bases, with 5 bases between. The CDR3 coding sequence is TGTGCCAGCAGTTTCCGGTACGAGCAGTACTTC. It encodes CASSFRYEQYF.

The table lists this clonotype with many counts. V usage is TRBV6-5 and J usage is TRBJ1-2, with a weak D call TRBD1 (5 bases). There are 14 residues in the CDR3. The germline V gene has CDR1 MNHEY and CDR2 SVGAGI. V lost 2 bases and J lost 4, with 11 bases in between. The CDR3 DNA is TGTGCCAGCAGTTACCCGGACATTTTCTATGGCTACACCTTC. Translating it yields CASSYPDIFYGYTF.

This clonotype was seen ten or more times. The rearrangement uses TRBV15 and TRBJ2-5; no definite D call. The germline CDR1 and CDR2 sequences are LNHNV and YYDKDF (reference sequence). There are 14 residues in the CDR3. Trimming cost V 4 bases and J 0 bases, with 9 bases left between them. CDR3 bases: TGTGCCACCAGCAACCCCGGGTACCAAGAGACCCAGTACTTC. Amino acid sequence: CATSNPGYQETQYF.

In this sample, this clonotype turned up a few times. The chain is built from TRBV20-1 and TRBJ2-1; 11 positions agree with TRBD2. With 3 bases clipped from V and 0 bases from J, the junction kept 4 bases outside the gene matches. Germline values: CDR1 DFQATT, CDR2 SNEGSKA (reference sequence). The CDR3 contains 16 residues. CDR3 in amino acids: CSASRTSGSSYNEQFF. The CDR3, as DNA: TGCAGTGCTAGCCGTACTAGCGGGAGCTCCTACAATGAGCAGTTCTTC.

At least ten counts were recorded for this clonotype. The chain joins TRBV29-1 to TRBJ1-1; D is unresolved. The germline V and J ends were trimmed by 4 bases and 3 bases, with 15 bases remaining between them. Germline lookup yields CDR1 SQVTM and CDR2 ANQGSEA. The CDR3 has 14 residues. The CDR3 nucleotides are TGCAGCGTTGGCCCGTCGGGGAGCCACACTGAAGCTTTCTTT. Amino acid sequence: CSVGPSGSHTEAFF.

The table lists this clonotype with many counts. The V call is TRBV27, the J call TRBJ2-5; the D is unclear. The CDR3 length is 13 residues. V was shortened by 7 bases and J by 5 bases, with 14 bases between the two germline ends. The germline V gene has CDR1 MNHEY and CDR2 SMNVEV (reference sequence). DNA for the CDR3: TGTGCCAGCAATCGGATGGGCGAGGAGACCCAGTACTTC. The encoded protein is CASNRMGEETQYF.

This clonotype has just a few counts. The J gene is TRBJ2-5, the V gene TRBV15; TRBD1 agrees at 10 bases. This CDR3 is built from 14 residues. V shed 3 bases and J 5 bases; nucleotides not matched to a gene: 3. Germline V gene sequence: CDR1 LNHNV, CDR2 YYDKDF (reference sequence). CDR3 coding DNA: TGTGCCACCAGCAGCGTGGGACAGGGGGAGACCCAGTACTTC. It is translated as CATSSVGQGETQYF.

This clonotype was seen ten or more times. The chain carries TRBV21-1 and TRBJ1-5; the tabulated D call, TRBD1, remains unverified against the DNA. TRBV21-1 has pseudogene status. The CDR3 has 19 residues. The CDR3 protein is CASSKAPRDEGERNQPQHF. The CDR3 region has the DNA TGTGCCAGCAGCAAGGCCCCCCGCGATGAGGGGGAACGCAATCAGCCCCAGCATTTT.

This clonotype was detected ten times or more. The J gene is TRBJ2-1, the V gene TRBV27, with TRBD1 matching 9 bases. The CDR3 has 14 amino acids. Trimming took 7 bases from V and 4 from J; bases not matched to a gene: 5. CDR1 and CDR2 from the germline V gene are MNHEY and SMNVEV (reference sequence). The CDR3 is CASTRQGGYNEQFF. For the CDR3, the DNA is TGTGCCAGCACCAGACAGGGGGGTTACAATGAGCAGTTCTTC.

In its sample, this clonotype was seen many times. The chain uses TRBV5-1 and TRBJ2-3, with D unresolved. Trimming shortened V by 3 bases and J by 5 bases, and 4 bases separated the two germline ends. The CDR3 covers 11 residues. Per the germline V gene, CDR1 is SGHRS and CDR2 is YFSETQ. CDR3 residues: CASSSRDTQYF. DNA of the CDR3: TGCGCCAGCAGCTCGAGAGATACGCAGTATTTT. The full variable domain, in which reference TRBV5-1 and TRBJ2-3 provide the parts outside the CDR3, is KAGVTQTPRYLIKTRGQQVTLSCSPISGHRSVSWYQQTPGQGLQFLFEYFSETQRNKGNFPGRFSGRQFSNSRSEMNVSTLELGDSALYLCASSSRDTQYFGPGTRLTVL.

The chain couples TRBV6-2 or TRBV6-3 to TRBJ2-1; D not resolved. Per germline, CDR1 MNHEY and CDR2 SVGEGT. The V end lost 3 bases, the J end lost 10 bases, and 7 bases lay between the germline ends. This CDR3 region has 11 residues. The CDR3 nucleotides read TGTGCCAGCAGTTATCCCGGGGAGCAGTTCTTC. Its translation is CASSYPGEQFF.

This clonotype was picked up many times. The J gene is TRBJ2-1, the V gene TRBV28, with TRBD2 identical over 14 bases. Trimming took 6 bases from V and 1 from J; bases not matched to a gene: 11. Germline V gives CDR1 MDHEN, CDR2 SYDVKM. This CDR3 has 19 amino acids. CDR3 nucleotide sequence: TGTGCCAGCAGAAGATCCGGGACTAGCGGGGGTTATTCCTACAATGAGCAGTTCTTC. It is translated as CASRRSGTSGGYSYNEQFF.

This clonotype was seen repeatedly, ten times or more. This rearrangement joins TRBV12-3 or TRBV12-4 to TRBJ2-7; 15 positions agree with TRBD2. This CDR3 spans 17 amino acids. Trimming took 4 bases from V and 5 from J; bases not matched to a gene: 9. CDR3 sequence (DNA): TGTGCCAGCAGTTACGGACTAGCGGGAGGGCCTATCGACGAGCAGTACTTC. This translates into CASSYGLAGGPIDEQYF.

In its sample, this clonotype was seen many times. The genes are TRBV6-5 and TRBJ2-5, with 7 bases matching TRBD1. Germline-derived CDR1 and CDR2 are MNHEY and SVGAGI. V lost 0 bases to trimming and J lost 4 bases; unmatched junction nucleotides: 8. The length of the CDR3 is 16 residues. The CDR3 sequence: CASSYSVGRGLETQYF. The CDR3 coding sequence is TGTGCCAGCAGTTACTCGGTCGGCAGGGGGTTAGAGACCCAGTACTTC.

This clonotype was recorded at least ten times. The chain is built from TRBV28 and TRBJ2-7, with TRBD2 matching 8 bases. The germline V gene has CDR1 MDHEN and CDR2 SYDVKM. The CDR3 runs 15 residues. The J segment lost 3 bases and the V segment lost 6 bases, leaving 10 bases of the junction unmatched. CDR3 amino acids: CASSPPGLGVYEQYF. CDR3 nucleotide sequence: TGTGCCAGCAGCCCTCCGGGACTAGGTGTCTACGAGCAGTACTTC.

This clonotype was observed at least ten times. The rearrangement joins TRBV7-8 to TRBJ2-3, with D uncertain. The CDR3 length is 13 residues. The germline V gene encodes CDR1 SGHVS and CDR2 FQNEAQ. Trimming stripped 0 bases from V and 3 bases from J, with 4 bases between. This CDR3 reads CASSLARTDTQYF. The CDR3 DNA is TGTGCCAGCAGCTTAGCCAGGACAGATACGCAGTATTTT.

This clonotype was found many times. CDR3 sequence: CASSSGLMRVTGELFF. The CDR3 DNA sequence: TGTGCCAGCAGCTCCGGTCTCATGCGGGTCACCGGGGAGCTGTTTTTT. The gene calls are TRBV11-2 and TRBJ2-2; D is perhaps TRBD2 (5 bases). This CDR3 is 16 amino acids long. V shed 4 bases and J shed 4 bases, with 16 bases lying between them. Germline V lookup: CDR1 SGHAT, CDR2 FQNNGV.

Ten or more counts support this clonotype. V usage is TRBV15 and J usage is TRBJ2-7, with D perhaps TRBD1 (6 bases). Germline CDR1 LNHNV, CDR2 YYDKDF (reference sequence). The CDR3 runs to 15 residues. Trimming removed 0 bases at V and 5 bases at J, with 14 bases between. The CDR3 DNA reads TGTGCCACCAGCAGAGAGTCAGGGGAAAGGAACGAGCAGTACTTC. Protein product: CATSRESGERNEQYF.

There are many counts of this clonotype. This sequence joins TRBV29-1 and TRBJ2-1, with 9 bases fitting TRBD1. The CDR3 has 13 residues. Per germline, CDR1 SQVTM and CDR2 ANQGSEA. V gave up 7 bases and J gave up 8 bases; unmatched junction bases: 9. In DNA form, the CDR3 reads TGCAGCGCCCGACAGGGGGAATGGGATGAGCAGTTCTTC. Its translation is CSARQGEWDEQFF.